Reported below is one T cell receptor beta chain. The antigen remains unidentified. Trimming removed 7 bases from V and 7 bases from J; junction bases left unmatched: 13. Germline V CDR1 and CDR2: LNHDA, SQIVND (reference sequence). The CDR3 is made up of 15 amino acids. Separation from the roughly 600-subject first cohort characterized the roughly 120-subject validation cohort, to which the donors belonged. This entry is derived from a study of cytomegalovirus exposure and HLA in healthy donors. The assay was immunoSEQ multiplex PCR, and TCRdb's table has in-frame clones only and misses some. The profile shows about 150,000 clones, about 86% of them singletons. Study conclusions and caveats: Despite most TCR sequences being rare, some public TCRs occurred in many donors.

The specimen sequenced was PBMCs. This TCR came from a man aged 18-30 years in good health and CMV-seropositive. V gene TRBV19 combines with J gene TRBJ1-2; the match to TRBD1 covers 9 bases. The chain's CDR3 is CASIYGADRGTGYTF. The DNA of the CDR3 is TGTGCCAGTATCTATGGAGCCGACAGGGGGACTGGCTACACCTTC.